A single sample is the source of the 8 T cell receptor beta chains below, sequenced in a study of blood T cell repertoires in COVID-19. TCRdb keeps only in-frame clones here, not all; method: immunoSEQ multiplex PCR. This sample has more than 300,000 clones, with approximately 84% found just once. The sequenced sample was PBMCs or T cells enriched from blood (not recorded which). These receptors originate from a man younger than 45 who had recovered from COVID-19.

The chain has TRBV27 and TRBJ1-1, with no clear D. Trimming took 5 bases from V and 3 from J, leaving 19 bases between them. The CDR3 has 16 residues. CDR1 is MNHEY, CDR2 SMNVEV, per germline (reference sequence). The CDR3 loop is CASSPTPVPLDTEAFF. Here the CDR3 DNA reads TGTGCCAGCAGTCCTACCCCCGTACCTTTGGACACTGAAGCTTTCTTT.

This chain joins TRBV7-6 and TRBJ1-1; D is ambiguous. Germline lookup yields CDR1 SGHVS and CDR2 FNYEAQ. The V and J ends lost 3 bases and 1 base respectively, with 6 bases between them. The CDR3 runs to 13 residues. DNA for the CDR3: TGTGCCAGCAGCTTGGCAGGGAACACTGAAGCTTTCTTT. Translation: CASSLAGNTEAFF.

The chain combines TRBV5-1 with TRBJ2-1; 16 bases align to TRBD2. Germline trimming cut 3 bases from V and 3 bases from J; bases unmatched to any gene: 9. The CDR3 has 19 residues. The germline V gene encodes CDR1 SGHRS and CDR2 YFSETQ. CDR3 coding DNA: TGCGCCAGCAGCTCTACCGGGACTAGCGGGGGGGCCTTCTACAATGAGCAGTTCTTC. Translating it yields CASSSTGTSGGAFYNEQFF.

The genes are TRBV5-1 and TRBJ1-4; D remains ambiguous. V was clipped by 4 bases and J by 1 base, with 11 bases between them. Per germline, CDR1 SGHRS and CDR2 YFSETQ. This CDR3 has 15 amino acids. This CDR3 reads CASSGRGQTNEKLFF. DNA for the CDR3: TGCGCCAGCAGCGGGAGAGGGCAAACTAATGAAAAACTGTTTTTT.

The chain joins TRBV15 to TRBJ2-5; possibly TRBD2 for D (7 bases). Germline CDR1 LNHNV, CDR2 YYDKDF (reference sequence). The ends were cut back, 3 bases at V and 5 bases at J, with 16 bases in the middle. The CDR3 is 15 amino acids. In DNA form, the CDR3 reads TGTGCCACCAGCAGGGTGAGGGGGGGAGGGGAGACCCAGTACTTC. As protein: CATSRVRGGGETQYF.

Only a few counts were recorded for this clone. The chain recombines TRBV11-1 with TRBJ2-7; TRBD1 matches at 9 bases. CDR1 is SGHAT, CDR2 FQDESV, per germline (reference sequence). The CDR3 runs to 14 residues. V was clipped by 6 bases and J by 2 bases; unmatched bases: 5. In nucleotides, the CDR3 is TGTGCCAGCAGGCCGGGACAGGGAGCCTACGAGCAGTACTTC. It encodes CASRPGQGAYEQYF.

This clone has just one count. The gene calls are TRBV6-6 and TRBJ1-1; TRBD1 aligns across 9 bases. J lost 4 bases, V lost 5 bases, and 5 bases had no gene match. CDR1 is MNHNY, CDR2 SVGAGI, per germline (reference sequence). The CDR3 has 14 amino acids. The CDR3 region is CASSGGQGSTEAFF. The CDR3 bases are TGTGCCAGCAGTGGCGGACAGGGGAGCACTGAAGCTTTCTTT.

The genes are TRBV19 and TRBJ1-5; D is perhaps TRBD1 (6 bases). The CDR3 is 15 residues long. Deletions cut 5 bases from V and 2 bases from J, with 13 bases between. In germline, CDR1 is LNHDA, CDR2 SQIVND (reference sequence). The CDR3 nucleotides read TGTGCCAGTAGTCAACAGGGTTTTGGCAATCAGCCCCAGCATTTT. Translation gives CASSQQGFGNQPQHF.